This TCR beta chain was obtained from a study of vaccination and CD4 T cells after COVID-19. Turning to the study itself: Participants were given two doses of BNT162b2 or mRNA-1273 vaccine. Each control culture was treated with a CEFX pool, an HIV-1 Nef pool, or no peptide.

With the Oncomine TCR Beta short-read assay, DNA from cultured CD4+ T cells was sequenced. It was from cultured CD4+ T cells that genomic DNA was extracted. TCRdb ran MiXCR on the PCR reads and lists one entry per CDR3 protein. The sample holds thousands of distinct CDR3 sequences, roughly 28% seen once. This clonotype turned up a few times. Its target is unknown. This CDR3 is built from 17 residues. The germline V gene encodes CDR1 MNHNS and CDR2 SASEGT. V lost 1 base, J lost 0 bases, and 13 bases lay in between. Treatment of the sample: roughly 10-day PBMC culture with coronavirus spike peptide pools or control peptides (ViraFEST assay). It was before the COVID-19 pandemic (2011-2018) that the unexposed donor's CD4+ T cells were collected. Once cultured about eleven days, CD4+ T cells underwent isolation by negative selection. From unexposed donors, CD4+ T cells were probed, cells permitting, with SARS-CoV-2 S/N and four cold-coronavirus spikes.

This clonotype was sampled from a human donor in good health. The chain employs TRBV6-1 and TRBJ2-1; D tentatively fits TRBD1 or TRBD2 (5 bases each). Sequencing used CD4+ T cells from blood, cultured in vitro. The CDR3 DNA is TGTGCCAGCAGTGAAGGCGAGTGGGGGAGCTCCTACAATGAGCAGTTCTTC. Translation: CASSEGEWGSSYNEQFF.